The 29 T cell receptor beta chains below were found in one sample sequenced in a study of technical replicates of blood from several donors. Libraries were prepared by immunoSEQ multiplex PCR; TCRdb keeps only in-frame clonotypes and omits some of them. The sample lists over 70,000 clones, approximately 96% occurring once. The specimen sequenced was T cells isolated from PBMCs. Every receptor here comes from a human donor in good health.

This chain links TRBV14 with TRBJ2-7; a weak D match, TRBD1 (5 bases). The germline V gene encodes CDR1 SGHDN and CDR2 FVKESK. V was cut by 0 bases and J by 6 bases, with 9 bases left in between. The CDR3 runs to 13 residues. The CDR3 DNA reads as TGTGCCAGCAGCCAAGACAGGGTACCCGAGCAGTACTTC. Translated: CASSQDRVPEQYF.

The V gene is TRBV27, the J gene TRBJ2-7, with TRBD2 matching 7 bases. Unmatched junction bases numbered 3, after V lost 0 bases and J lost 4 bases. The CDR3 sequence is 14 residues long. In germline, CDR1 is MNHEY, CDR2 SMNVEV (reference sequence). The DNA of the CDR3 is TGTGCCAGCAGTTTATCTGGACTAGGGTACGAGCAGTACTTC. As protein: CASSLSGLGYEQYF.

The sample holds one count of this clone. The gene calls are TRBV4-2 and TRBJ2-3; 7 bases are a match to TRBD1. CDR1 is LGHNA, CDR2 YNFKEQ, per germline. The V segment lost 3 bases and the J segment 4 bases; nucleotides outside the gene matches: 1. This CDR3 has 13 amino acids. DNA of the CDR3: TGTGCCAGCAGCCACGGACAGGCAGATACGCAGTATTTT. Its protein is CASSHGQADTQYF.

The rearrangement links TRBV4-3 to TRBJ2-7; 8 bases align to TRBD2. The CDR3 extends over 16 amino acids. In germline, CDR1 is LGHNA, CDR2 YSLEER. V gave up 0 bases and J gave up 4 bases; unmatched junction bases: 8. The CDR3 reads CASSQDRSGSGYEQYF. The CDR3 bases are TGCGCCAGCAGCCAAGATCGGAGCGGGAGTGGTTACGAGCAGTACTTC.

This rearrangement joins TRBV5-1 to TRBJ2-1; 11 nucleotides match TRBD2. In germline, CDR1 is SGHRS, CDR2 YFSETQ. The CDR3 covers 18 residues. V lost 2 bases to trimming and J lost 6 bases; unmatched junction nucleotides: 13. The CDR3 DNA reads TGCGCCAGCAGCTTCAGAACGGCACTAGCGGGAGTCGGCAATGAGCAGTTCTTC. Its protein is CASSFRTALAGVGNEQFF.

The gene calls are TRBV29-1 and TRBJ2-5, with TRBD2 matching 8 bases. Germline-derived CDR1 and CDR2 are SQVTM and ANQGSEA. CDR3 length equals 13 residues. After removal of 3 bases from V and 2 bases from J, the junction contained 2 bases not matched to a gene. The CDR3 reads CSVEKREQETQYF. CDR3 coding DNA: TGCAGCGTTGAGAAGCGGGAGCAAGAGACCCAGTACTTC.

The V and J genes are TRBV18 and TRBJ2-7, with 7 bases matching TRBD1. The germline CDR1 and CDR2 sequences are KGHSH and LQKENI. This CDR3 contains 15 residues. The V and J ends lost 1 base and 5 bases, in that order; junction bases with no gene match: 8. CDR3 loop: CASSPQGAAGDEQYF. As DNA, the CDR3 is TGTGCCAGCTCACCACAGGGGGCAGCAGGCGACGAGCAGTACTTC.

The chain joins TRBV9 to TRBJ1-1, with D maybe TRBD1 (6 bases). V was shortened by 0 bases and J by 4 bases, with 13 bases between the two germline ends. Germline-derived CDR1 and CDR2 are SGDLS and YYNGEE. The CDR3 covers 15 residues. CDR3 sequence reads: CASSVEAGAGTEAFF. As DNA, the CDR3 is TGTGCCAGCAGCGTAGAGGCGGGGGCGGGCACTGAAGCTTTCTTT.

This chain connects TRBV4-2 to TRBJ1-2; no clear D. V was cut by 0 bases and J by 2 bases, with 22 bases left in between. Germline CDR1 is LGHNA and CDR2 is YNFKEQ. The CDR3 runs to 19 residues. CDR3: CASSQDGHLPSEVNYGYTF. Written as DNA, the CDR3 is TGTGCCAGCAGCCAAGATGGGCATCTCCCTTCCGAAGTCAACTATGGCTACACCTTC.

J is TRBJ1-1 and V is TRBV30, with 7 bases that match TRBD1. Germline CDR1 is GTSNPN and CDR2 is SVGIG (reference sequence). V gave up 0 bases and J gave up 11 bases; unmatched junction bases: 6. The CDR3 length is 12 residues. CDR3 loop: CAWSVQGFLAFF. DNA of the CDR3: TGTGCCTGGAGTGTACAGGGGTTTTTGGCTTTCTTT.

This chain connects TRBV27 to TRBJ2-3, with 7 bases fitting TRBD1. Germline V gene data show CDR1 as MNHEY and CDR2 as SMNVEV (reference sequence). The V gene end was trimmed by 7 bases and the J gene end by 4 bases; junction bases not matched to a gene: 5. The CDR3 consists of 13 residues. CDR3 nucleotide sequence: TGTGCCAGCACGAGGGGGCGGCCAGATACGCAGTATTTT. Translation: CASTRGRPDTQYF.

This CDR3 reads CASSLETILSTDTQYF. The CDR3 nucleotides are TGTGCCAGCAGCTTGGAGACTATCCTAAGCACAGATACGCAGTATTTT. This chain uses TRBV5-4 with TRBJ2-3, with D possibly TRBD2 on 5 matching bases. V was cut by 0 bases and J by 0 bases, with 11 bases left in between. Looked up from germline, CDR1 is SGHNT and CDR2 is YYREEE (reference sequence). The CDR3 covers 16 residues.

The genes are TRBV4-2 and TRBJ1-4; 9 nucleotides line up with TRBD1. V was clipped by 0 bases and J by 6 bases; unmatched bases: 5. Germline CDR1 is LGHNA and CDR2 is YNFKEQ. The CDR3 contains 16 residues. The CDR3 region is CASSQEPGTGHEKLFF. The DNA of the CDR3 is TGTGCCAGCAGCCAAGAACCCGGGACAGGGCATGAAAAACTGTTTTTT.

CDR3 DNA sequence: TGTGCCAGCAGCCCCAGGGGGAACACTGAAGCTTTCTTT. It specifies CASSPRGNTEAFF. The rearrangement joins TRBV5-5 to TRBJ1-1; possible D gene TRBD1, 6 bases. The CDR3 runs 13 residues. V lost 4 bases, J lost 1 base, and 8 bases lay in between. Germline CDR1 is SGHKS and CDR2 is YYEKEE (reference sequence).

This rearrangement joins TRBV19 to TRBJ2-7; TRBD2 matches 7 bases. Trimming took 7 bases from V and 5 from J; bases not matched to a gene: 14. CDR3 size: 15 residues. Germline CDR1 and CDR2: LNHDA and SQIVND (reference sequence). CDR3 residues: CASTFSGLDGDEQYF. In DNA form, the CDR3 reads TGTGCCAGTACCTTCTCCGGACTAGATGGTGACGAGCAGTACTTC.

V is TRBV18 and J is TRBJ1-3; 9 bases are a match to TRBD1. Trimming cost V 6 bases and J 8 bases; bases outside gene matches: 8. The CDR3 runs to 14 residues. CDR1 is KGHSH and CDR2 is LQKENI in the germline V gene. The CDR3 here is CASSLGQGEDTIYF. Here the CDR3 DNA reads TGTGCCAGCTCCCTGGGACAGGGTGAGGACACCATATATTTT.

In DNA, the CDR3 is TGTGCCAGCAGTGAAGCGAATCTAGCGGGAGCCGAGCAGTACTTC. It encodes CASSEANLAGAEQYF. The chain recombines TRBV2 with TRBJ2-7, with 10 bases identical to TRBD2. The CDR3 sequence is 15 residues long. V shed 0 bases and J 6 bases; nucleotides not matched to a gene: 5. The germline CDR1 and CDR2 sequences are SNHLY and FYNNEI.

The chain joins TRBV6-5 to TRBJ1-1; perhaps TRBD1 as D (6 bases). The CDR3 is made up of 14 amino acids. Germline V gives CDR1 MNHEY, CDR2 SVGAGI. Between the trimmed V and J ends, which lost 4 bases and 4 bases, there was a span of 13 bases. As DNA, the CDR3 is TGTGCCAGCAGTTTAAGGGGGTGGGGCACTGAAGCTTTCTTT. Translated: CASSLRGWGTEAFF.

The chain has TRBV9 and TRBJ1-5; D remains ambiguous. CDR1 is SGDLS, CDR2 YYNGEE, per germline. The length of the CDR3 is 16 residues. Trimming took 4 bases from V and 4 from J, leaving 18 bases between them. The CDR3 spells CASSPGGLSQNQPQHF. Here the CDR3 DNA reads TGTGCCAGCAGCCCAGGAGGGTTGTCACAGAATCAGCCCCAGCATTTT.

The chain employs TRBV7-2 and TRBJ2-2, with TRBD2 identical over 14 bases. The CDR3 has 18 residues. V gave up 5 bases and J gave up 1 base; unmatched junction bases: 6. From germline, CDR1 is SGHTA and CDR2 FQGNSA. The CDR3 DNA follows: TGTGCCAGCAGCCCGGGACTAGCGGGAGTCGTGAACACCGGGGAGCTGTTTTTT. Its protein is CASSPGLAGVVNTGELFF.

The J gene is TRBJ2-3, the V gene TRBV30; TRBD1 might be the D (6 bases). The CDR3 spans 16 residues. Germline V gene lookup returns CDR1 GTSNPN and CDR2 SVGIG (reference sequence). V gave up 0 bases and J gave up 7 bases, with 20 bases separating them. CDR3 amino acids: CAWSVLEFQRGYTQYF. The DNA of the CDR3 is TGTGCCTGGAGTGTACTAGAGTTCCAAAGGGGGTATACGCAGTATTTT.

This clone was recorded only once. The chain uses TRBV5-4 and TRBJ2-2; D remains ambiguous. Germline CDR1 and CDR2: SGHNT and YYREEE (reference sequence). The CDR3 consists of 14 residues. Between the trimmed V and J ends, which lost 3 bases and 1 base, there was a span of 7 bases. This chain's CDR3 is CASSSRLNTGELFF. DNA of the CDR3: TGTGCCAGCAGCTCCAGGCTGAACACCGGGGAGCTGTTTTTT.

This chain connects TRBV4-3 to TRBJ2-3; 8 bases are shared with TRBD2. The length of the CDR3 is 15 residues. The V segment lost 1 base and the J segment 4 bases; nucleotides outside the gene matches: 4. Germline V lookup: CDR1 LGHNA, CDR2 YSLEER. The CDR3 nucleotides are TGCGCCAGCAGCCAAGCGCGGGGGGCCGCAGATACGCAGTATTTT. As protein: CASSQARGAADTQYF.

The chain is built from TRBV6-5 and TRBJ1-2; a possible D gene is TRBD1 (6 bases). V shed 7 bases and J shed 4 bases, with 13 bases lying between them. In germline, CDR1 is MNHEY, CDR2 SVGAGI. There are 13 residues in the CDR3. The CDR3 region is CASTTTGPYGYTF. The CDR3 coding sequence is TGTGCCAGCACTACGACAGGCCCCTATGGCTACACCTTC.

V usage is TRBV6-5 and J usage is TRBJ2-7; tentative D call: TRBD1 (6 bases). V was clipped by 2 bases and J by 2 bases, with 10 bases between them. CDR1 MNHEY and CDR2 SVGAGI come from the germline V gene. CDR3 length: 14 residues. In DNA, the CDR3 is TGTGCCAGCAGTTACATGCCAGGGGCCTACGAGCAGTACTTC. This codes for CASSYMPGAYEQYF.

The rearrangement links TRBV7-2 to TRBJ1-4; D ambiguous. Looked up from germline, CDR1 is SGHTA and CDR2 is FQGNSA. The CDR3 runs 14 residues. The V end lost 2 bases, the J end lost 4 bases, and 8 bases lay between the germline ends. The CDR3 spells CASSLTTGNEKLFF. The CDR3 DNA sequence: TGTGCCAGCAGCTTAACCACGGGTAATGAAAAACTGTTTTTT.

This clone showed up just once. This rearrangement joins TRBV19 to TRBJ1-2; no clear D gene. CDR1 LNHDA and CDR2 SQIVND come from the germline V gene (reference sequence). The CDR3 length is 14 residues. Trimming took off 3 bases at V and 4 bases at J, with 12 bases between the two ends. The CDR3 DNA follows: TGTGCCAGTAGTATTGCTACCGTTAGCTATGGCTACACCTTC. Protein product: CASSIATVSYGYTF.

The chain couples TRBV4-3 to TRBJ2-7; D is unresolved. V lost 0 bases, J lost 3 bases, and 6 bases lay in between. This CDR3 has 13 residues. The germline CDR1 and CDR2 sequences are LGHNA and YSLEER. CDR3 in DNA: TGCGCCAGCAGCCAAGAACGCGGCTACGAGCAGTACTTC. Translation gives CASSQERGYEQYF.

The chain joins TRBV28 to TRBJ2-7; TRBD2 agrees at 7 bases. The V gene end was trimmed by 7 bases and the J gene end by 2 bases; junction bases not matched to a gene: 8. CDR1 and CDR2 (germline): MDHEN, SYDVKM. CDR3 length: 14 amino acids. Here the CDR3 reads CASIPSGTPYEQYF. For the CDR3, the DNA is TGTGCCAGCATACCAAGCGGGACTCCCTACGAGCAGTACTTC.